This TCR beta chain was recovered during a study of tumor and adjacent non-tumor tissue in lung cancer. Study details: Histology: eleven to twelve adenocarcinoma, a couple of squamous cell carcinoma, 1 small cell lung cancer. Stage I to III disease affected ten to eleven men and about 5 women aged roughly 31 to 76.

The library came from three nested PCR rounds adapted from ARM-PCR protocols. TCRdb reprocessed the multiplex PCR reads with MiXCR, giving one entry per CDR3 protein. The sample records more than 75,000 distinct CDR3 sequences, approximately 80% being singletons. This clonotype was observed many times. What it binds is not known. The CDR3 is 15 amino acids. V dropped 6 bases and J dropped 4; count of bases not matched to a gene: 10. Germline CDR1 and CDR2: MRHNA and SNTAGT. Study-level results: TCR diversity was significantly greater in tumor than normal lung tissue.

This sample's RNA came from whole unsorted tissue. More than 3 cm separated this lung sample from the edge of the tumor. Donors were chemotherapy-naive, newly diagnosed lung cancer surgical patients in China, August–late 2014. Sequencing was performed on distant non-tumor lung tissue. The receptor's source is a man aged 55 to 70 with small cell lung cancer. This chain links TRBV6-4 with TRBJ2-3; TRBD2 matches 7 bases. CDR3 protein: CASSLFGGSADTQYF. The CDR3 DNA sequence: TGTGCCAGCAGCCTCTTTGGCGGGAGTGCAGATACGCAGTATTTT.